This TCR beta chain was observed in a study of blood T cell repertoires in COVID-19. Study-wide background: PBMCs, B-cell-depleted T cells, or T cells provided the cDNA or gDNA that made up the material.

This CDR3 contains 14 residues. Trimming removed 4 bases from V and 15 bases from J; junction bases left unmatched: 9. CDR1 LNHDA and CDR2 SQIVND come from the germline V gene (reference sequence). TCRdb's table, derived via immunoSEQ multiplex PCR, lists solely in-frame clones and lacks some. Here the sample spans under 150,000 clones, around four fifths being singletons. The study counted Cohort 3 donors as recovered given two negative PCRs, clearance, or symptom resolution. The sequence was collected from a woman aged 40-49 years who had recovered from COVID-19. The specimen was PBMCs or T cells enriched from blood (not recorded which). The rearrangement links TRBV19 to TRBJ2-1; TRBD2 matches 13 bases. The CDR3 DNA sequence: TGTGCCAGTAGTAACACCGGGACTAGCGGGGATCTGTTCTTC. It yields the protein CASSNTGTSGDLFF. The full variable domain, completed using reference TRBV19 and TRBJ2-1, is DGGITQSPKYLFRKEGQNVTLSCEQNLNHDAMYWYRQDPGQGLRLIYYSQIVNDFQKGDIAEGYSVSREKKESFPLTVTSAQKNPTAFYLCASSNTGTSGDLFFGPGTRLTVL.